Presented here are 9 T cell receptor beta chains from one specimen sequenced in a study of blood T cells in healthy people across ages. A second PCR, run for roughly 7 to 12 cycles, used a sample-barcoded 5' primer plus a J-beta primer mix. TCRdb itself ran the 5' RACE reads through MiXCR, one entry per CDR3 protein. The table has 850,000 or so distinct CDR3 sequences, about 30% seen once. The sample taken for sequencing was blood. These receptors were taken from a woman at least 80 years old in good health.

Comment on this clonotype: Germline is not matched at one junction end, which may reflect a read error. This sequence joins TRBV29-1 and TRBJ2-6, with 12 bases that match TRBD1. This CDR3 is 16 amino acids long. Germline V gene sequence: CDR1 SQVTM, CDR2 ANQGSEA. The CDR3, as DNA: TGCAGCGCTGGGACAGGGGGCCTCTCTGGGGCCAACGTCCGGACTTTC. Protein sequence: CSAGTGGLSGANVRTF.

This clonotype has ten or more counts. The V gene is TRBV20-1, the J gene TRBJ1-6; D perhaps matches TRBD1 (5 bases). This CDR3 contains 14 residues. Per germline, CDR1 DFQATT and CDR2 SNEGSKA (reference sequence). With 6 bases removed from V and 5 bases from J, the gap between germline ends came to 14 bases. As DNA, the CDR3 is TGCAGTGCGCCGGACGGGGGTAATAATTCACCCCTCCACTTT. Its translation is CSAPDGGNNSPLHF.

This clonotype came up a few times. This chain links TRBV5-1 with TRBJ1-1, with unresolved D. The CDR3 consists of 14 residues. The ends were cut back, 0 bases at V and 4 bases at J, with 10 bases in the middle. Germline lookup yields CDR1 SGHRS and CDR2 YFSETQ. CDR3 coding DNA: TGCGCCAGCAGCTTGGTGGGAAGCGGCACTGAAGCTTTCTTT. Amino acid sequence: CASSLVGSGTEAFF.

This clonotype was counted at least ten times. The rearrangement links TRBV6-1 to TRBJ2-6; 8 bases agree with TRBD1. With 7 bases clipped from V and 2 bases from J, the junction kept 10 bases outside the gene matches. This CDR3 comprises 17 residues. The germline V gene has CDR1 MNHNS and CDR2 SASEGT. The DNA for the CDR3 is TGTGCCAGCACCTACGCTAAACAGGGGGCTGGGGCCAACGTCCTGACTTTC. This codes for CASTYAKQGAGANVLTF.

The table lists this clonotype with a few counts. This chain links TRBV10-2 with TRBJ1-1, with D unclear. The CDR3 totals 14 residues. Trimming took off 4 bases at V and 2 bases at J, with 11 bases between the two ends. Germline lookup yields CDR1 WSHSY and CDR2 SAAADI. The CDR3 sequence: CASSGQFINTEAFF. CDR3 DNA sequence: TGCGCCAGCAGTGGACAATTTATTAACACTGAAGCTTTCTTT.

This clonotype was observed at least ten times. The chain joins TRBV11-2 to TRBJ2-1, with a weak D call TRBD1 (6 bases). This CDR3 contains 14 residues. Trimming left V 4 bases short and J 3 bases short, with 10 bases between. Germline V lookup: CDR1 SGHAT, CDR2 FQNNGV. The CDR3 bases are TGTGCCAGCAGCTCGGACAGTATCTACAATGAGCAGTTCTTC. Translating gives CASSSDSIYNEQFF.

J is TRBJ1-6 and V is TRBV27; 7 nucleotides match TRBD1. J lost 9 bases, V lost 8 bases, and 10 bases had no gene match. The CDR3 totals 14 residues. Germline V gene data show CDR1 as MNHEY and CDR2 as SMNVEV (reference sequence). The CDR3 coding sequence is TGTGCCAGCGGTCCCCGGGACAGAGGTTCACCCCTCCACTTT. Translating it yields CASGPRDRGSPLHF.

This clonotype showed up just a few times. The chain links TRBV6-5 to TRBJ2-5, with a possible D match to TRBD2 (6 bases). Germline V gene data show CDR1 as MNHEY and CDR2 as SVGAGI. The CDR3 is 17 amino acids. The V end lost 2 bases, the J end lost 11 bases, and 27 bases lay between the germline ends. Written as DNA, the CDR3 is TGTGCCAGCAGTTACAGGAGGGAGATACACTCCTACAATGAACAGTACTTC. Translation: CASSYRREIHSYNEQYF.

Ten or more counts support this clonotype. The V gene is TRBV6-2 or TRBV6-3, the J gene TRBJ1-5; 8 bases are a match to TRBD1. The CDR3 spans 15 residues. CDR1 is MNHEY and CDR2 is SVGEGT in the germline V gene. After removal of 6 bases from V and 2 bases from J, the junction contained 6 bases not matched to a gene. CDR3 in DNA: TGTGCCAGCAGACCGACAGGGGCGGGCAATCAGCCCCAGCATTTT. It is translated as CASRPTGAGNQPQHF.